These 22 T cell receptor beta chains originate from one sample sequenced in a study of graft-versus-host responses after intestinal transplantation. Libraries were prepared by immunoSEQ multiplex PCR; TCRdb keeps only in-frame clonotypes and omits some of them. This sample has tens of thousands of clones, with around 90% found just once. The antigens of these receptors remain unknown. The sequenced sample was unstimulated CD4+ T cells sorted from spleen or lymph node cells, obtained before transplant. These receptor sequences come from a human donor who was the organ donor for an intestinal transplant.

The genes are TRBV5-1 and TRBJ2-3; a possible D gene is TRBD2 (6 bases). V dropped 0 bases and J dropped 7 bases, with 15 bases sitting between them. The CDR3 sequence is 15 residues long. Germline CDR1 and CDR2: SGHRS and YFSETQ. DNA of the CDR3: TGCGCCAGCAGCTTGGACTTTAGCGGAGACTATACGCAGTATTTT. Translated, it gives CASSLDFSGDYTQYF.

J is TRBJ1-1 and V is TRBV7-8; TRBD1 aligns across 10 bases. CDR3 length: 16 amino acids. The V segment lost 2 bases and the J segment 3 bases; nucleotides outside the gene matches: 6. Looked up from germline, CDR1 is SGHVS and CDR2 is FQNEAQ. For the CDR3, the DNA is TGTGCCAGCAGCTTACTGACAGGGGGCGAGGACACTGAAGCTTTCTTT. It encodes CASSLLTGGEDTEAFF.

The chain recombines TRBV28 with TRBJ2-7, with TRBD1 matching over 7 bases. Germline CDR1 MDHEN, CDR2 SYDVKM. The length of the CDR3 is 15 residues. The J segment lost 1 base and the V segment lost 4 bases, leaving 7 bases of the junction unmatched. DNA for the CDR3: TGTGCCAGCAGTTATGGGACAGTAGTTTCCTACGAGCAGTACTTC. It yields the protein CASSYGTVVSYEQYF. The variable domain in full, with the rest retrieved from reference TRBV28 and TRBJ2-7, is DVKVTQSSRYLVKRTGEKVFLECVQDMDHENMFWYRQDPGLGLRLIYFSYDVKMKEKGDIPEGYSVSREKKERFSLILESASTNQTSMYLCASSYGTVVSYEQYFGPGTRLTVT.

This clone was detected only once. The chain uses TRBV7-6 and TRBJ2-1, with D perhaps TRBD2 (7 bases). CDR3 length: 17 amino acids. Trimming stripped 0 bases from V and 2 bases from J, with 14 bases between. CDR1 is SGHVS, CDR2 FNYEAQ, per germline. CDR3 protein: CASSLAGAGVAYNEQFF. CDR3 nucleotide sequence: TGTGCCAGCAGCTTAGCGGGGGCGGGAGTTGCCTACAATGAGCAGTTCTTC.

The chain recombines TRBV18 with TRBJ2-5; no firm D call. The DNA end favors TRBJ2-7, so the J call may be wrong. Germline CDR1 KGHSH, CDR2 LQKENI. The CDR3 extends over 16 amino acids. As DNA, the CDR3 is TGTGCCAGCTCACCTCCTGGACCGGGTCCAAGCTACGAGCAGTACTTC. This encodes CASSPPGPGPSYEQYF.

This chain links TRBV29-1 with TRBJ1-4; 8 bases map to TRBD1. The CDR3 spans 14 residues. V was pared by 4 bases and J by 4 bases, with 5 bases of the junction left unmatched. Germline V CDR1 and CDR2: SQVTM, ANQGSEA. The CDR3 spells CSVGTGRRNEKLFF. The CDR3 nucleotides are TGCAGCGTTGGGACAGGGAGGCGTAATGAAAAACTGTTTTTT.

This clone appeared a single time. The CDR3 DNA reads TGTGCCAGCAGCGCAGATGACAGGCGGACCGGGGAGCTGTTTTTT. Translation: CASSADDRRTGELFF. This chain connects TRBV9 to TRBJ2-2; maybe TRBD1 (6 bases). CDR3 size: 15 residues. Per the germline V gene, CDR1 is SGDLS and CDR2 is YYNGEE. Between the trimmed V and J ends, which lost 3 bases and 5 bases, there was a span of 14 bases. The whole variable domain, filled in from reference TRBV9 and TRBJ2-2, reads DSGVTQTPKHLITATGQRVTLRCSPRSGDLSVYWYQQSLDQGLQFLIQYYNGEERAKGNILERFSAQQFPDLHSELNLSSLELGDSALYFCASSADDRRTGELFFGEGSRLTVL.

In regard to this clone: The same CDR3 is also encoded by other DNA sequences in this sample. J is TRBJ2-3 and V is TRBV7-9, with TRBD2 matching 9 bases. The CDR3 spans 15 residues. Germline V gene lookup returns CDR1 SEHNR and CDR2 FQNEAQ (reference sequence). The junction had 0 bases not matched to a gene; V was cut back by 1 base and J by 1 base. The CDR3 nucleotides are TGTGCCAGCAGCTTAGGGACTAGCGGCACAGATACGCAGTATTTT. Amino acid sequence: CASSLGTSGTDTQYF.

The chain uses TRBV5-6 and TRBJ1-2, with 8 bases that match TRBD1. V shed 3 bases and J 3 bases; nucleotides not matched to a gene: 7. This CDR3 spans 15 amino acids. CDR1 and CDR2 (germline): SGHDT, YYEEEE. CDR3 sequence (DNA): TGTGCCAGCAGCTGGGGGGGACAGGCGCACTATGGCTACACCTTC. It yields the protein CASSWGGQAHYGYTF.

The rearrangement joins TRBV7-9 to TRBJ1-1; 7 nucleotides agree with TRBD1. CDR3 length: 13 residues. In germline, CDR1 is SEHNR, CDR2 FQNEAQ (reference sequence). V dropped 6 bases and J dropped 4; count of bases not matched to a gene: 5. CDR3 sequence: CASSSGTVTEAFF. Written as DNA, the CDR3 is TGTGCCAGCAGTTCCGGGACAGTCACTGAAGCTTTCTTT.

CDR3 in DNA: TGTGCCAGCAGCTGGGGGACTAGCGGCTACGAGCAGTACTTC. It translates to CASSWGTSGYEQYF. The genes are TRBV7-6 and TRBJ2-7; the match to TRBD2 covers 11 bases. Germline CDR1 SGHVS, CDR2 FNYEAQ. The V gene end was trimmed by 4 bases and the J gene end by 3 bases; junction bases not matched to a gene: 2. The CDR3 is made up of 14 amino acids.

The gene calls are TRBV7-6 and TRBJ2-1, with D perhaps given as TRBD1 or TRBD2 (5 bases each). This CDR3 region has 16 residues. Trimming stripped 8 bases from V and 5 bases from J, with 22 bases between. Germline CDR1 and CDR2: SGHVS and FNYEAQ. The CDR3 coding sequence is TGTGCCAGCGGCCATATCACCGGGACGTTCGACAATGAGCAGTTCTTC. It specifies CASGHITGTFDNEQFF.

The CDR3 loop is CASSEVTGGYEQYF. In DNA form, the CDR3 reads TGTGCCAGCAGTGAAGTAACAGGGGGCTACGAGCAGTACTTC. The rearrangement joins TRBV6-1 to TRBJ2-7, with 8 nucleotides matching TRBD1. The CDR3 extends over 14 amino acids. V lost 1 base, J lost 3 bases, and 2 bases stayed unmatched. The germline V gene has CDR1 MNHNS and CDR2 SASEGT.

The chain combines TRBV11-2 with TRBJ2-4; D tentatively reads TRBD1 or TRBD2 (5 bases each). The germline gives CDR1 SGHAT, CDR2 FQNNGV. The CDR3 has 11 residues. Trimming removed 2 bases from V and 13 bases from J, with 9 bases in between. CDR3 DNA: TGTGCCAGCAGCTTAAGGGGAGCCCAGTACTTC. It translates to CASSLRGAQYF.

CDR3 protein: CASSRSGTSGRAGQYF. The CDR3, as DNA: TGTGCCAGCAGCCGATCCGGGACTAGCGGGAGGGCCGGGCAGTACTTC. The V and J genes are TRBV5-6 and TRBJ2-7; 16 bases line up with TRBD2. The CDR3 runs 16 residues. The V segment lost 4 bases and the J segment 9 bases; nucleotides outside the gene matches: 10. Germline loops: CDR1 SGHDT, CDR2 YYEEEE.

Comment on this clone: Other DNA variants within this sample encode the same CDR3. V and J are TRBV7-3 and TRBJ2-3, with TRBD2 matching over 12 bases. The CDR3 contains 16 residues. Germline CDR1 reads SGHTA; CDR2 reads FQGTGA. The J segment lost 3 bases and the V segment lost 2 bases, leaving 3 bases of the junction unmatched. The CDR3 DNA reads TGTGCCAGCAGCTTACTAGCGGGAGGGCCAACAGATACGCAGTATTTT. This encodes CASSLLAGGPTDTQYF.

The V gene is TRBV20-1, the J gene TRBJ2-7; no firm D call. The CDR3 covers 11 residues. V lost 2 bases and J 5 bases, leaving 7 bases between the germline ends. CDR1 and CDR2 (germline): DFQATT, SNEGSKA (reference sequence). The CDR3 region has the DNA TGCAGTGCTAGAAGGAGTAACGAGCAGTACTTC. This sequence encodes CSARRSNEQYF.

Note on this clone: The same CDR3 arises from other DNA sequences in this sample as well. This chain uses TRBV7-3 with TRBJ2-1; D ambiguous. The V gene's germline CDR1 is SGHTA and CDR2 FQGTGA. With 2 bases removed from V and 6 bases from J, the gap between germline ends came to 8 bases. This CDR3 spans 13 amino acids. Here the CDR3 DNA reads TGTGCCAGCAGCTTAGCGCTAGGCAATGAGCAGTTCTTC. Its translation is CASSLALGNEQFF.

The chain carries TRBV6-5 and TRBJ1-1; D uncertain. V lost 2 bases to trimming and J lost 8 bases, with 15 bases between them. The CDR3 is 14 residues long. The germline CDR1 and CDR2 sequences are MNHEY and SVGAGI. The CDR3 nucleotides read TGTGCCAGCAGTTACGCCTTCGGTCGAAACGAAGCTTTCTTT. This codes for CASSYAFGRNEAFF.

The V gene is TRBV29-1, the J gene TRBJ2-2; D might be TRBD2 (6 bases). Trimming took 4 bases from V and 2 from J, leaving 17 bases between them. Germline V CDR1 and CDR2: SQVTM, ANQGSEA. The CDR3 sequence is 16 residues long. The CDR3 loop is CSVAGVPDRNTGELFF. For the CDR3, the DNA is TGCAGCGTTGCGGGAGTCCCTGATCGAAACACCGGGGAGCTGTTTTTT.

This clone was counted a single time. The chain joins TRBV6-6 to TRBJ2-2, with D tentatively TRBD2 (5 bases). Germline CDR1 and CDR2: MNHNY and SVGAGI (reference sequence). This CDR3 has 15 amino acids. The V end was cut by 4 bases, the J end by 2 bases, with 11 bases between. The CDR3 DNA is TGTGCCAGCAGTTCCCCCGGACTCAACACCGGGGAGCTGTTTTTT. Protein: CASSSPGLNTGELFF.

The rearrangement uses TRBV4-2 and TRBJ2-7; D could derive from TRBD1 or TRBD2 (5 bases each). Germline V CDR1 and CDR2: LGHNA, YNFKEQ. Trimming left V 0 bases short and J 3 bases short, with 6 bases between. There are 13 residues in the CDR3. The CDR3 reads CASSQERGYEQYF. CDR3 sequence (DNA): TGTGCCAGCAGCCAAGAGAGGGGCTACGAGCAGTACTTC.